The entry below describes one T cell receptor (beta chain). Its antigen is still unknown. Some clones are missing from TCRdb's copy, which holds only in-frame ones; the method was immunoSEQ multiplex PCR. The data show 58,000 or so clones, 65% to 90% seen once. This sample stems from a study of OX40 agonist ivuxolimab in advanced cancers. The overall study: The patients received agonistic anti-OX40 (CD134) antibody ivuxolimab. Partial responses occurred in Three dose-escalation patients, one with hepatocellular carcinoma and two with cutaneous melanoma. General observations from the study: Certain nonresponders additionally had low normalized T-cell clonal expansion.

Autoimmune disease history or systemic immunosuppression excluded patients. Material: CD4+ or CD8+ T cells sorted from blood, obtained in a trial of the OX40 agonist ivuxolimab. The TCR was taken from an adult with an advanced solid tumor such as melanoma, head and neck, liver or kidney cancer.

The CDR3 sequence: CATSGGPNSPLHF. The CDR3 DNA is TGTGCCACCAGTGGGGGGCCGAATTCACCCCTCCACTTT. This chain joins TRBV5-6 and TRBJ1-6, with a possible D match to TRBD1 (6 bases). V was pared by 9 bases and J by 7 bases, with 14 bases between. Germline CDR1 reads SGHDT; CDR2 reads YYEEEE. The CDR3 contains 13 residues.